This T cell receptor (beta chain) is drawn from a study of blood T cell repertoires in COVID-19. This clone was detected only a few times. TCRdb's table, derived via immunoSEQ multiplex PCR, lists solely in-frame clones and lacks some. This table holds around 240,000 clones, approximately 82% found once. The sequence derives from a woman between 40 and 50 years old who had recovered from COVID-19. The sample was peripheral blood.

CDR3: CASSLEARTDTQYF. The CDR3 nucleotides read TGTGCCAGCAGCTTAGAAGCTCGCACAGATACGCAGTATTTT. This chain joins TRBV7-2 and TRBJ2-3; no definite D call. The CDR3 totals 14 residues. V lost 1 base and J lost 1, with 6 bases in between. Germline V gene sequence: CDR1 SGHTA, CDR2 FQGNSA.